The rows below give T cell receptor beta chains drawn from one sample of a study of TIL therapy for anti-PD-1-resistant metastatic lung cancer. Profiled with immunoSEQ multiplex PCR; TCRdb holds only in-frame clones, not every one. Counted here are about 48,000 clones, 60% to 85% occurring once; the ten biggest clones make up around 5.4%. This material consisted of tumor tissue, taken at baseline. Receptors originate from a person between 30 and 79 years old with non-small cell lung cancer. The CDR3 runs from the conserved cysteine through the conserved F or W. Each record gives: J gene, V gene, D gene, clone size, CDR3 DNA, CDR3 protein. A D gene is named only where the DNA matches it firmly. Some rows have no size entry. The others give once, few or many, or a class for an expanded clone.

j_gene: TRBJ1-6; v_gene: TRBV11-2; d_gene: NA; abundance: few; CDR3nt: TGTGCCAGCAGCTTACCCCCCGGGGCGGTGGTACGTTCACCCCTCCACTTT; CDR3aa: CASSLPPGAVVRSPLHF
j_gene: TRBJ2-1; v_gene: TRBV9; d_gene: TRBD2; abundance: NA; CDR3nt: TGTGCCAGCAGCTATAGCGGGGGGGCCCAGCAGTTCTTC; CDR3aa: CASSYSGGAQQFF
j_gene: TRBJ2-5; v_gene: TRBV5-4; d_gene: TRBD1; abundance: NA; CDR3nt: TGTGCCAGCAGCTTGGGAGCAGGGGGCCCCCAGGAGACCCAGTACTTC; CDR3aa: CASSLGAGGPQETQYF
j_gene: TRBJ2-1; v_gene: TRBV10-2; d_gene: NA; abundance: NA; CDR3nt: TGCGCCAGCAACCGGGACACATACAATGAGCAGTTCTTC; CDR3aa: CASNRDTYNEQFF
j_gene: TRBJ2-1; v_gene: TRBV9; d_gene: NA; abundance: NA; CDR3nt: TGTGCCAGCAGCGTAAGCCTCGGCAATGAGCAGTTCTTC; CDR3aa: CASSVSLGNEQFF
j_gene: TRBJ1-4; v_gene: TRBV10-1; d_gene: NA; abundance: NA; CDR3nt: TGCGCCAGCAACCGGGACGGTGATGAAAAACTGTTTTTT; CDR3aa: CASNRDGDEKLFF
j_gene: TRBJ2-5; v_gene: TRBV29-1; d_gene: NA; abundance: once; CDR3nt: TGCAGCGTTGCGGACGGCCAAGAGACCCAGTACTTC; CDR3aa: CSVADGQETQYF
j_gene: TRBJ2-2; v_gene: TRBV2; d_gene: NA; abundance: NA; CDR3nt: TGTGCCAGCAGTACCGCGGCAGGGGATCACACCGGGGAGCTGTTTTTT; CDR3aa: CASSTAAGDHTGELFF
j_gene: TRBJ2-7; v_gene: TRBV7-2; d_gene: TRBD2; abundance: NA; CDR3nt: TGTGCCAGCAGCTCTAGCGGGGGGCCCTACGAGCAGTACTTC; CDR3aa: CASSSSGGPYEQYF
j_gene: TRBJ2-7; v_gene: TRBV19; d_gene: NA; abundance: many; CDR3nt: TGTGCCAGTAGGAGGATGGCGGAGCACTCCTACGAGCAGTACTTC; CDR3aa: CASRRMAEHSYEQYF
j_gene: TRBJ2-4; v_gene: TRBV5-1; d_gene: NA; abundance: NA; CDR3nt: TGCGCCAGCAGCTCCTACGGACTCAATCAGTACTTC; CDR3aa: CASSSYGLNQYF
j_gene: TRBJ2-4; v_gene: TRBV2; d_gene: TRBD1; abundance: NA; CDR3nt: TGTGCCAGCAGCCAAAGGACAGGGGGATCAAACATTCAGTACTTC; CDR3aa: CASSQRTGGSNIQYF
j_gene: TRBJ2-2; v_gene: TRBV2; d_gene: NA; abundance: NA; CDR3nt: TGTGCCAGCAGGCCGGGACGGGCGAACACCGGGGAGCTGTTTTTT; CDR3aa: CASRPGRANTGELFF
j_gene: TRBJ1-2; v_gene: TRBV2; d_gene: NA; abundance: NA; CDR3nt: TGTGCCAGCAGTGAAGGGCAGGTCAACTATGGCTACACCTTC; CDR3aa: CASSEGQVNYGYTF
j_gene: TRBJ2-2; v_gene: TRBV7-2; d_gene: TRBD2; abundance: NA; CDR3nt: TGTGCCAGCAGCACGGGACTAGCGGGAGGGACCGGGGAGCTGTTTTTT; CDR3aa: CASSTGLAGGTGELFF
j_gene: TRBJ1-5; v_gene: TRBV5-1; d_gene: NA; abundance: few; CDR3nt: TGCGCCAGCAGCCTACAGGGTGGAGTAAGTCAGCCCCAGCATTTT; CDR3aa: CASSLQGGVSQPQHF
j_gene: TRBJ1-2; v_gene: TRBV28; d_gene: NA; abundance: NA; CDR3nt: TGTGCCACCGAGAACTGGGGAGACTATGGCTACACCTTC; CDR3aa: CATENWGDYGYTF
j_gene: TRBJ1-6; v_gene: TRBV28; d_gene: NA; abundance: NA; CDR3nt: TGTGCCAGCACCCAAGCCATCGGTAATTCACCCCTCCACTTT; CDR3aa: CASTQAIGNSPLHF
j_gene: TRBJ2-7; v_gene: TRBV19; d_gene: TRBD2; abundance: NA; CDR3nt: TGTGCCAGTAGTATTCAAGCGGGGAGCTACGAGCAGTACTTC; CDR3aa: CASSIQAGSYEQYF
j_gene: TRBJ2-1; v_gene: TRBV27; d_gene: NA; abundance: once; CDR3nt: TGTGCCAGCAGTCCCACCCTACAATCGAGGCAGTTCTTC; CDR3aa: CASSPTLQSRQFF
j_gene: TRBJ2-3; v_gene: TRBV15; d_gene: TRBD1; abundance: NA; CDR3nt: TGTGCCACCAGCAGAGGAGACAGGGACGAGTATTTT; CDR3aa: CATSRGDRDEYF
j_gene: TRBJ2-3; v_gene: TRBV7-6; d_gene: NA; abundance: NA; CDR3nt: TGTGCCAGCAGCGCAATTTCGGGTACGCAGTATTTT; CDR3aa: CASSAISGTQYF
j_gene: TRBJ2-1; v_gene: TRBV30; d_gene: TRBD1; abundance: NA; CDR3nt: TGTGCCTGGGTACAGGGGGCGGGTGAGCAGTTCTTC; CDR3aa: CAWVQGAGEQFF
j_gene: TRBJ1-3; v_gene: TRBV6-1; d_gene: TRBD1; abundance: NA; CDR3nt: TGTGCCAGCAGTGTACGGGAATTTGGGACAGAGGCTGGAAACACCATATATTTT; CDR3aa: CASSVREFGTEAGNTIYF
j_gene: TRBJ1-5; v_gene: TRBV19; d_gene: NA; abundance: NA; CDR3nt: TGTGCCAGTAGTAGGCTGCAGCCTCAATTTTCCAATCAGCCCCAGCATTTT; CDR3aa: CASSRLQPQFSNQPQHF
j_gene: TRBJ2-7; v_gene: TRBV27; d_gene: NA; abundance: NA; CDR3nt: TGTGCCAGCAGTTTATCCCCGGACGGAGCAATCTACGAGCAGTACTTC; CDR3aa: CASSLSPDGAIYEQYF
j_gene: TRBJ1-2; v_gene: TRBV5-8; d_gene: NA; abundance: few; CDR3nt: TGTGCCAGCAGACTGGGCGCAGGTGGCTACACCTTC; CDR3aa: CASRLGAGGYTF
j_gene: TRBJ1-6; v_gene: TRBV11-2; d_gene: NA; abundance: NA; CDR3nt: TGTGCCAGCAGCTTAGGTCTTCGGGGAAATAATTCACCCCTCCACTTT; CDR3aa: CASSLGLRGNNSPLHF
j_gene: TRBJ2-1; v_gene: TRBV5-1; d_gene: NA; abundance: NA; CDR3nt: TGCGCCAGCAGCTTGAGCCTCAATGAGCAGTTCTTC; CDR3aa: CASSLSLNEQFF
j_gene: TRBJ2-3; v_gene: TRBV5-6; d_gene: TRBD1; abundance: few; CDR3nt: TGTGCCAGCAGCCCGGGACAGGGGAGCACAGATACGCAGTATTTT; CDR3aa: CASSPGQGSTDTQYF
j_gene: TRBJ1-4; v_gene: TRBV4-1; d_gene: NA; abundance: few; CDR3nt: TGCGCCAGCAGCCTAATTCTCTCGGATGAAAAACTGTTTTTT; CDR3aa: CASSLILSDEKLFF
j_gene: TRBJ2-3; v_gene: TRBV19; d_gene: TRBD2; abundance: NA; CDR3nt: TGTGCCAGTAGTATAGGGCGGGGGGCAACAGATACGCAGTATTTT; CDR3aa: CASSIGRGATDTQYF
j_gene: TRBJ2-1; v_gene: TRBV5-6; d_gene: TRBD2; abundance: NA; CDR3nt: TGTGCCAGCAGCACTGCTAGCGGGCCCTACAATGAGCAGTTCTTC; CDR3aa: CASSTASGPYNEQFF
j_gene: TRBJ1-1; v_gene: TRBV6-5; d_gene: NA; abundance: once; CDR3nt: TGTGCCAGCAGTTACGGGTCCTTGGGCACTGAAGCTTTCTTT; CDR3aa: CASSYGSLGTEAFF
j_gene: TRBJ2-6; v_gene: TRBV7-9; d_gene: NA; abundance: NA; CDR3nt: TGTGCCAGCAGCCCCACCTGGGACACCGGTTTTGGGGCCAACGTCCTGACTTTC; CDR3aa: CASSPTWDTGFGANVLTF
j_gene: TRBJ2-7; v_gene: TRBV5-4; d_gene: NA; abundance: NA; CDR3nt: TGTGCCAGCAGCTTGGTAAAGGGTTACGAGCAGTACTTC; CDR3aa: CASSLVKGYEQYF
j_gene: TRBJ2-2; v_gene: TRBV4-1; d_gene: NA; abundance: few; CDR3nt: TGCGCCAGCAGCCAAGGGCGGTCCTCCGGGGAGCTGTTTTTT; CDR3aa: CASSQGRSSGELFF
j_gene: TRBJ2-3; v_gene: TRBV28; d_gene: TRBD2; abundance: NA; CDR3nt: TGTGCCAGCACCCTAACCGCGGGGGCAGATACGCAGTATTTT; CDR3aa: CASTLTAGADTQYF
j_gene: TRBJ1-2; v_gene: TRBV29-1; d_gene: NA; abundance: few; CDR3nt: TGCAGCGTTGAAGGTGCCAGGGAGAAGAACTATGGCTACACCTTC; CDR3aa: CSVEGAREKNYGYTF
j_gene: TRBJ1-4; v_gene: TRBV5-6; d_gene: NA; abundance: NA; CDR3nt: TGTGCCAGCAGCTTGCCACAGGGTACGGAAAAACTGTTTTTT; CDR3aa: CASSLPQGTEKLFF
j_gene: TRBJ1-1; v_gene: TRBV15; d_gene: NA; abundance: few; CDR3nt: TGTGCCACCAGCAGAGCAGGGAGTAGCACTGAAGCTTTCTTT; CDR3aa: CATSRAGSSTEAFF
j_gene: TRBJ2-7; v_gene: TRBV29-1; d_gene: NA; abundance: NA; CDR3nt: TGCAGCGCGGCAGGGAGGAGAAGCTACGAGCAGTACTTC; CDR3aa: CSAAGRRSYEQYF
j_gene: TRBJ2-7; v_gene: TRBV4-3; d_gene: TRBD1; abundance: NA; CDR3nt: TGCGCCAGCAGCCAAGAAGGGACAGGATCCTACGAGCAGTACTTC; CDR3aa: CASSQEGTGSYEQYF
j_gene: TRBJ2-7; v_gene: TRBV5-4; d_gene: TRBD1; abundance: NA; CDR3nt: TGTGCCAGCGGAAACCAGACAGGGGGCTTTTACGAGCAGTACTTC; CDR3aa: CASGNQTGGFYEQYF
j_gene: TRBJ2-1; v_gene: TRBV27; d_gene: NA; abundance: NA; CDR3nt: TGTGCCAGCAGTTTAGAGGGAGGAAGCTCCTACAATGAGCAGTTCTTC; CDR3aa: CASSLEGGSSYNEQFF
j_gene: TRBJ2-1; v_gene: TRBV20-1; d_gene: NA; abundance: NA; CDR3nt: TGCAGTACCAAACGGGGGATTGAGCAGTTCTTC; CDR3aa: CSTKRGIEQFF
j_gene: TRBJ1-5; v_gene: TRBV6-5; d_gene: NA; abundance: NA; CDR3nt: TGTGCCAGCAGTTACTTCCCTGGCCAGCCCCAGCATTTT; CDR3aa: CASSYFPGQPQHF
j_gene: TRBJ2-7; v_gene: TRBV7-9; d_gene: NA; abundance: NA; CDR3nt: TGTGCCAGCAGCTTAGCCTCCTCCGACCCGAGTAGGCGCTGGGGTGAGCAGTACTTC; CDR3aa: CASSLASSDPSRRWGEQYF
j_gene: TRBJ1-5; v_gene: TRBV2; d_gene: NA; abundance: few; CDR3nt: TGTGCCAGCAGTGAAGCCTTCAATCAGCCCCAGCATTTT; CDR3aa: CASSEAFNQPQHF
j_gene: TRBJ1-6; v_gene: TRBV9; d_gene: NA; abundance: NA; CDR3nt: TGTGCCAGCAGCGATACCCCCAGACAGAGCAACTCACCCCTCCACTTT; CDR3aa: CASSDTPRQSNSPLHF